This TCR beta chain is drawn from a study of cytomegalovirus exposure and HLA in healthy donors. Looking at the study overall: The early release's HLA-typed donors yielded roughly 85 million unique TCRs.

Use of 60 Vbeta and 13 Jbeta primers characterized the PCR. Produced via immunoSEQ multiplex PCR; TCRdb's table is partial and in-frame only. The sample has 160,000 or so clones; 80% to 90% are singletons. The donors were healthy bone marrow donors. Trimming took 3 bases from V and 9 from J; bases not matched to a gene: 8. CDR3 size: 15 residues. Looked up from germline, CDR1 is LNHNV and CDR2 is YYDKDF (reference sequence). Remarks on this clone: Its specificity is not known.

Study-wide points: Researchers left out some V segments, among them TRBV6-2 and TRBV6-3, as indistinguishable.

Material: PBMCs. The chain uses TRBV15 and TRBJ2-1; 10 bases fit TRBD1. The sequence was obtained from a woman aged 25-40 years in good health and CMV-seropositive. Here the CDR3 DNA reads TGTGCCACCAGCAGGGGGACAGGGGATAACGGTGAGCAGTTCTTC. This gives the protein CATSRGTGDNGEQFF.